The entry that follows covers one T cell receptor beta chain sequence. The data derive from a study of technical replicates of blood from a handful of donors. Here immunoSEQ multiplex PCR was the method, and the copy in TCRdb shows in-frame clones only, minus some. The sample records roughly 65,000 clones, around nine tenths being singletons. Trimming removed 0 bases from V and 0 bases from J, with 9 bases in between. The germline CDR1 and CDR2 sequences are ENHRY and SYGVKD. The CDR3 runs 16 residues. The sequence was collected from a human donor in good health. Some clones in this sample may be carry-over from other donors' samples. Material: PBMCs. The rearrangement links TRBV10-3 to TRBJ1-5; no firm D call. This chain's CDR3 is CAISESAGISNQPQHF. The CDR3 DNA is TGTGCCATCAGTGAGTCAGCGGGGATTAGCAATCAGCCCCAGCATTTT.